The 27 T cell receptor beta chains below come from one sample, sequenced in a study of blood T cell repertoires in COVID-19. Data came from immunoSEQ multiplex PCR; TCRdb stores just in-frame clones and leaves some out. The sample lists approximately 240,000 clones, about nine tenths occurring once. The specimen sequenced was peripheral blood. The source of these receptors is a man aged 30 to 39 with COVID-19, enrolled during active disease.

The V and J genes are TRBV3-1 (or the pseudogene TRBV3-2) and TRBJ1-5; D ambiguous. V gave up 1 base and J gave up 7 bases, with 11 bases separating them. Germline CDR1 is LGHDT and CDR2 is YNNKEL (reference sequence). The CDR3 covers 14 residues. The CDR3 DNA is TGTGCCAGCAGCCAAGTTCCCGGGAGCCAGCCCCAGCATTTT. Protein: CASSQVPGSQPQHF.

The chain has TRBV4-2 and TRBJ1-6; weak D call: TRBD1 (5 bases). The V and J ends lost 1 base and 3 bases respectively, with 16 bases between them. This CDR3 is 18 amino acids long. CDR1 LGHNA and CDR2 YNFKEQ come from the germline V gene. The CDR3 loop reads CASSQVLGQTVYNSPLHF. The CDR3 bases are TGTGCCAGCAGCCAAGTATTGGGTCAGACAGTCTATAATTCACCCCTCCACTTT.

The J gene is TRBJ1-3, the V gene TRBV18; D might be TRBD1 (6 bases). Germline V CDR1 and CDR2: KGHSH, LQKENI. The CDR3 totals 16 residues. V dropped 0 bases and J dropped 0 bases, with 9 bases sitting between them. As DNA, the CDR3 is TGTGCCAGCTCACCACCACAGGGCGTCTCTGGAAACACCATATATTTT. It is translated as CASSPPQGVSGNTIYF.

CDR3 in DNA: TGTGCCAGTAGTCTAGCGGGGGGGCGGGATACGCAGTATTTT. Its translation: CASSLAGGRDTQYF. The chain is built from TRBV19 and TRBJ2-3; 12 bases fit TRBD2. The CDR3 is 14 residues long. CDR1 and CDR2 (germline): LNHDA, SQIVND (reference sequence). The V segment lost 5 bases and the J segment 6 bases; nucleotides outside the gene matches: 3.

V is TRBV5-1 and J is TRBJ1-1; D gene uncertain. V was trimmed by 4 bases and J by 1 base, leaving 14 bases between them. Germline V gene lookup returns CDR1 SGHRS and CDR2 YFSETQ. The CDR3 has 15 amino acids. The DNA of the CDR3 is TGCGCCAGCAGCCGGCCGCGAGGAGAGAACACTGAAGCTTTCTTT. Amino acid sequence: CASSRPRGENTEAFF.

J is TRBJ2-1 and V is TRBV5-4, with TRBD2 matching over 10 bases. The CDR3 has 15 amino acids. CDR1 SGHNT and CDR2 YYREEE come from the germline V gene (reference sequence). After removal of 4 bases from V and 3 bases from J, the junction contained 4 bases not matched to a gene. CDR3 protein: CASSPSSGGYNEQFF. The CDR3 coding sequence is TGTGCCAGCAGCCCCTCTAGCGGGGGCTACAATGAGCAGTTCTTC.

J is TRBJ1-6 and V is TRBV6-1; 8 bases line up with TRBD1. V trimming: 1 base; J trimming: 10 bases; junction bases outside the gene matches: 6. Germline CDR1 MNHNS, CDR2 SASEGT. The CDR3 contains 15 residues. The CDR3: CASSEVQGVNSPLHF. The CDR3 DNA follows: TGTGCCAGCAGTGAAGTACAGGGGGTAAACTCACCCCTCCACTTT.

About this clone: The same CDR3 can be traced to other DNA sequences in this sample. The genes are TRBV7-2 and TRBJ2-7, with a tentative D call TRBD1 (6 bases). V was cut by 2 bases and J by 0 bases, with 14 bases left in between. Germline CDR1 reads SGHTA; CDR2 reads FQGNSA. This CDR3 spans 16 amino acids. For the CDR3, the DNA is TGTGCCAGCAGCTTATCCTCCAGGGGAATCTCCTACGAGCAGTACTTC. Translated, it gives CASSLSSRGISYEQYF.

In this sample, this clone turned up a few times. The same CDR3 can be traced to other DNA sequences in this sample. The V and J genes are TRBV7-9 and TRBJ2-7; no firm D call. The CDR3 sequence is 11 residues long. In germline, CDR1 is SEHNR, CDR2 FQNEAQ (reference sequence). The ends were cut back, 5 bases at V and 3 bases at J, with 5 bases in the middle. DNA for the CDR3: TGTGCCAGCAGCCACAGCTACGAGCAGTACTTC. Translation: CASSHSYEQYF.

This rearrangement joins TRBV14 to TRBJ2-7; 8 bases match TRBD1. V dropped 0 bases and J dropped 13; count of bases not matched to a gene: 5. This CDR3 contains 12 residues. Germline V gives CDR1 SGHDN, CDR2 FVKESK. DNA of the CDR3: TGTGCCAGCAGCCAAGACAGGGGGCTCTTATACTTC. Protein sequence: CASSQDRGLLYF.

The chain carries TRBV18 and TRBJ1-1; D might be TRBD1 (5 bases). The V gene lost 2 bases and the J gene lost 4 bases, with 11 bases spanning the gap. Per the germline V gene, CDR1 is KGHSH and CDR2 is LQKENI. The length of the CDR3 is 14 residues. The CDR3 region has the DNA TGTGCCAGCTCACCAAGTCAGGGAGGCACTGAAGCTTTCTTT. As protein: CASSPSQGGTEAFF.

The rearrangement uses TRBV2 and TRBJ1-3; TRBD1 is a possible D gene (5 bases). V lost 4 bases and J lost 0, with 7 bases in between. The CDR3 length is 14 residues. Germline V gives CDR1 SNHLY, CDR2 FYNNEI. The CDR3 coding sequence is TGTGCCAGCAGTGGAAGGGGCTCTGGAAACACCATATATTTT. As protein: CASSGRGSGNTIYF. The variable domain in full, with the rest retrieved from reference TRBV2 and TRBJ1-3, is EPEVTQTPSHQVTQMGQEVILRCVPISNHLYFYWYRQILGQKVEFLVSFYNNEISEKSEIFDDQFSVERPDGSNFTLKIRSTKLEDSAMYFCASSGRGSGNTIYFGEGSWLTVV.

The V and J genes are TRBV6-1 and TRBJ2-6, with TRBD1 matching over 9 bases. The CDR3 length is 16 residues. Germline V gene sequence: CDR1 MNHNS, CDR2 SASEGT. The V segment lost 2 bases and the J segment 4 bases; nucleotides outside the gene matches: 3. The CDR3 region is CASSETGGSGANVLTF. CDR3 bases: TGTGCCAGCAGTGAAACAGGGGGCTCGGGGGCCAACGTCCTGACTTTC.

This chain's CDR3 is CASSQDPAGEDGYTF. The CDR3 DNA reads TGTGCCAGCAGCCAAGATCCTGCAGGGGAAGATGGCTACACCTTC. The rearrangement uses TRBV4-2 and TRBJ1-2; D may be TRBD1 (6 bases). Between the trimmed V and J ends, which lost 0 bases and 6 bases, there was a span of 14 bases. The CDR3 extends over 15 amino acids. Germline CDR1 LGHNA, CDR2 YNFKEQ.

This clone was recorded once. This chain joins TRBV9 and TRBJ1-2, with D perhaps TRBD1 (5 bases). CDR3 length equals 14 residues. Germline V gene data show CDR1 as SGDLS and CDR2 as YYNGEE. The V end lost 0 bases, the J end lost 6 bases, and 12 bases lay between the germline ends. Here the CDR3 DNA reads TGTGCCAGCAGCGTAGTAGGGGCCTCTGATGGCTACACCTTC. Its protein product is CASSVVGASDGYTF.

This sequence joins TRBV5-1 and TRBJ2-3; D is undetermined. This CDR3 region has 12 residues. The V and J ends lost 5 bases and 6 bases respectively, with 10 bases between them. Germline values: CDR1 SGHRS, CDR2 YFSETQ. The CDR3, as DNA: TGCGCCAGCAGTTCTCCCGGGGATACGCAGTATTTT. Translated, it gives CASSSPGDTQYF.

This chain links TRBV19 with TRBJ2-5; no clear D gene. V dropped 3 bases and J dropped 1 base, with 6 bases sitting between them. The germline V gene encodes CDR1 LNHDA and CDR2 SQIVND (reference sequence). This CDR3 spans 13 amino acids. CDR3 bases: TGTGCCAGTAGTATCCCGGGCCAAGAGACCCAGTACTTC. Protein product: CASSIPGQETQYF.

The chain employs TRBV18 and TRBJ1-3; D unresolved. The germline V gene encodes CDR1 KGHSH and CDR2 LQKENI. The CDR3 runs to 16 residues. The V end lost 0 bases, the J end lost 0 bases, and 9 bases lay between the germline ends. CDR3 in amino acids: CASSPPWRISGNTIYF. As DNA, the CDR3 is TGTGCCAGCTCACCACCATGGAGAATCTCTGGAAACACCATATATTTT.

The rearrangement links TRBV30 to TRBJ2-4; the D gene is possibly TRBD1 (6 bases). V lost 2 bases, J lost 6 bases, and 11 bases lay in between. CDR1 GTSNPN and CDR2 SVGIG come from the germline V gene (reference sequence). The CDR3 spans 13 residues. DNA of the CDR3: TGTGCCTGGAGTCTGGGGGCAGGAAACATTCAGTACTTC. Translation gives CAWSLGAGNIQYF.

This clone has only one observation. The chain combines TRBV18 with TRBJ2-3; the match to TRBD2 covers 8 bases. The ends lost 0 bases at V and 3 bases at J; junction bases unmatched: 5. Germline-derived CDR1 and CDR2 are KGHSH and LQKENI. The CDR3 runs 16 residues. Here the CDR3 reads CASSPPQAGVTDTQYF. The CDR3 coding sequence is TGTGCCAGCTCACCACCTCAAGCGGGGGTGACAGATACGCAGTATTTT.

The chain joins TRBV2 to TRBJ1-2; TRBD1 aligns across 9 bases. V shed 4 bases, J shed 7 bases, and the junction held 7 bases outside the gene matches. This CDR3 contains 14 residues. Germline V gene lookup returns CDR1 SNHLY and CDR2 FYNNEI. The CDR3: CASSVQGAVRGYTF. The DNA of the CDR3 is TGTGCCAGCAGTGTACAGGGGGCCGTACGTGGCTACACCTTC.

CDR3 protein: CASSLMGAGETQYF. The CDR3 coding sequence is TGCGCCAGCAGCTTAATGGGGGCAGGGGAGACCCAGTACTTC. V usage is TRBV5-1 and J usage is TRBJ2-5; possible D gene TRBD1, 6 bases. The length of the CDR3 is 14 residues. CDR1 is SGHRS, CDR2 YFSETQ, per germline. The ends were cut back, 2 bases at V and 5 bases at J, with 13 bases in the middle. Together with reference TRBV5-1 and TRBJ2-5, the CDR3 gives the full variable domain: KAGVTQTPRYLIKTRGQQVTLSCSPISGHRSVSWYQQTPGQGLQFLFEYFSETQRNKGNFPGRFSGRQFSNSRSEMNVSTLELGDSALYLCASSLMGAGETQYFGPGTRLLVL.

The chain combines TRBV5-1 with TRBJ1-4; possibly TRBD1 for D (5 bases). The V gene lost 4 bases and the J gene lost 5 bases, with 12 bases spanning the gap. This CDR3 region has 14 residues. Germline CDR1 and CDR2: SGHRS and YFSETQ. The CDR3, as DNA: TGCGCCAGCAGCCCGCGAGACAGCAATGAAAAACTGTTTTTT. It translates to CASSPRDSNEKLFF.

This clone appeared a few times. This rearrangement joins TRBV7-6 to TRBJ2-2, with 10 bases aligning to TRBD1. CDR3 length: 16 amino acids. Germline loops: CDR1 SGHVS, CDR2 FNYEAQ. V dropped 5 bases and J dropped 4; count of bases not matched to a gene: 7. The CDR3 loop reads CASSLRQGAVTGELFF. In DNA form, the CDR3 reads TGTGCCAGCAGCCTCAGACAGGGGGCTGTCACCGGGGAGCTGTTTTTT.

The chain has TRBV18 and TRBJ1-6; TRBD1 matches at 7 bases. Unmatched junction bases numbered 4, after V lost 4 bases and J lost 7 bases. The germline V gene encodes CDR1 KGHSH and CDR2 LQKENI. This CDR3 is 14 amino acids long. As DNA, the CDR3 is TGTGCCAGCTCACTAGGACAGGAGAATTCACCCCTCCACTTT. Its protein is CASSLGQENSPLHF.

This rearrangement joins TRBV5-4 to TRBJ1-2; TRBD1 agrees at 9 bases. The CDR3 has 18 amino acids. The junction had 15 bases not matched to a gene; V was cut back by 4 bases and J by 2 bases. Germline assignment: CDR1 SGHNT and CDR2 YYREEE (reference sequence). Here the CDR3 reads CASSPDTGTGLLNYGYTF. The DNA for the CDR3 is TGTGCCAGCAGCCCAGACACCGGGACAGGGCTCCTCAACTATGGCTACACCTTC.

The chain links TRBV7-6 to TRBJ1-2; D call uncertain. The CDR3 has 13 amino acids. The germline gives CDR1 SGHVS, CDR2 FNYEAQ. V lost 0 bases and J lost 8, with 10 bases in between. CDR3 sequence reads: CASSLAQEGGYTF. DNA of the CDR3: TGTGCCAGCAGCTTAGCGCAGGAGGGAGGCTACACCTTC.